This record covers a single T cell receptor (beta chain). Assay used: immunoSEQ multiplex PCR; TCRdb lists only in-frame clones, some missing. The table records 25,000 to 40,000 clones, around 87% of them present only once. This specimen comes from a study of blood T cell repertoires in COVID-19. Deletions cut 2 bases from V and 7 bases from J, with 11 bases between. The length of the CDR3 is 14 residues. The germline V gene encodes CDR1 MDHEN and CDR2 SYDVKM. This rearrangement joins TRBV28 to TRBJ1-4; no clear D gene. The receptor comes from a man in his 60s with active COVID-19. The sequenced sample was peripheral blood. The DNA for the CDR3 is TGTGCCAGCAGTTTAGGGCAGGCACCTGAAAAACTGTTTTTT. It specifies CASSLGQAPEKLFF.